The sequence of this T cell receptor (beta chain) was determined in a study of shared clonotypes between healthy human individuals. As for the study in general: CD4 naive and memory got three plates each, CD8 naive two, CD8 memory one.

Method: immunoSEQ multiplex PCR; TCRdb's copy keeps in-frame clones and lacks some. The sample has some 2,000,000 clones, approximately 96% seen once. Notes on this clone: Its antigen is undetermined.

The germline V gene encodes CDR1 MDHEN and CDR2 SYDVKM. With 7 bases removed from V and 4 bases from J, the gap between germline ends came to 17 bases. The CDR3 is made up of 15 amino acids. Overall study results and limits: Naive subsets tended to show greater estimated richness than memory subsets.

The sequenced sample was naive CD4+ T cells sorted from blood. As to subset: CD45RA+ positively selected. This TCR came from a man between 18 and 29 years old in good health. The V gene is TRBV28, the J gene TRBJ1-3; D unresolved. The CDR3: CASTPPSPTGNTIYF. The CDR3 DNA reads as TGTGCCAGCACCCCGCCCTCTCCTACAGGAAACACCATATATTTT.